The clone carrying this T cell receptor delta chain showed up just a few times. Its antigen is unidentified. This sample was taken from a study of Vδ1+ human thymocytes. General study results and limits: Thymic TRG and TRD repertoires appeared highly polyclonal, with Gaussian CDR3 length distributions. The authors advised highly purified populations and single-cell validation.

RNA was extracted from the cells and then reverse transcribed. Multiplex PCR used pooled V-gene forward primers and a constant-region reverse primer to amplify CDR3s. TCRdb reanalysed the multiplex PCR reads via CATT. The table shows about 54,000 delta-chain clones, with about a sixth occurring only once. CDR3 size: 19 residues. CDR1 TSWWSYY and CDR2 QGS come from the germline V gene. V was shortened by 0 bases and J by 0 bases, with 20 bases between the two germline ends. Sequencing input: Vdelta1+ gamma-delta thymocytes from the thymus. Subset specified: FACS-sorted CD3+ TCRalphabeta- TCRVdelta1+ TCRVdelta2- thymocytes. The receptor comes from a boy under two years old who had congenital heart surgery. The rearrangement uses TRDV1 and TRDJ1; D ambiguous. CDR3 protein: CALGELGTVWTEYTDKLIF. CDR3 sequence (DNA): TGTGCTCTTGGGGAACTAGGGACGGTCTGGACCGAGTACACCGATAAACTCATCTTT.